This T cell receptor beta chain was sequenced during a study of CXCR3-negative and CXCR3-positive naive CD8 T cells. Study-wide findings and caveats: From TRB CDR3 properties, TCR strength was inferred; surface CD5 did not differ between naive subsets.

With regard to this clonotype: What it recognizes is unknown.

UMI-tagged TRB cDNA libraries were built via 5' RACE. Reprocessing the 5' RACE reads, TCRdb reports a single entry for every CDR3 protein and omits DNA. Reported are roughly 30,000 distinct CDR3 sequences; the ten largest clones contain 10%. Looked up from germline, CDR1 is DFQATT and CDR2 is SNEGSKA (reference sequence). CDR3 length: 17 amino acids. The sequence was collected from a human donor in good health. Some clones in this sample may be carry-over from other donors' samples. The rearrangement joins TRBV20-1 to TRBJ2-7; the D call of TRBD2 rests on TCRdb alone, since no DNA is present to check it. Specimen: memory CD8+ T cells from blood. CDR3 amino acids: CSARDWGTSGGTYEQYF.